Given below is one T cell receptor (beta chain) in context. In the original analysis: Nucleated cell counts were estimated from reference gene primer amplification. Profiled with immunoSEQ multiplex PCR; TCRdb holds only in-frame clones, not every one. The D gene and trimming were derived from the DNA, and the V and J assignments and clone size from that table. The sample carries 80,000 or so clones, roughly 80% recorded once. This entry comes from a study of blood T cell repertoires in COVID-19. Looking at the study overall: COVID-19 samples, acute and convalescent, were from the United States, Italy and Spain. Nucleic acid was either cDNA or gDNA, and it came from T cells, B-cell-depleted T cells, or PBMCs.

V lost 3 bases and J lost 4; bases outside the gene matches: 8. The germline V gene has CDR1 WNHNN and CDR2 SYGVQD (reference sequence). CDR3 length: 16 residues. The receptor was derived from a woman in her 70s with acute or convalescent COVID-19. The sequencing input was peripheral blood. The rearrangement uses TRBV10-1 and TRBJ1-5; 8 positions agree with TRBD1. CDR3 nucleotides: TGCGCCAGCAGTGATACCCCGGGACAGGCAAATCAGCCCCAGCATTTT. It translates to CASSDTPGQANQPQHF.